This TCR beta chain was obtained from a study of human T cells and chemical hapten exposure. Study context: Epicutaneous patch tests delivered 0.01% DPC to the upper back, with evaluation at 6 days.

Noted time point: patch test 1, 2 weeks after DPC sensitization. The treatment: therapeutic diphenylcyclopropenone sensitization with weekly scalp DPC. Alopecia patients, 18 to 70 years old and DPC-suitable, served as donors. TCRdb reprocessed the RACE reads with MiXCR, giving one entry per CDR3 protein. The sample shows approximately 90,000 distinct CDR3 sequences, approximately 13% of them seen only once. CDR1 is MNHNY, CDR2 SVGAGI, per germline (reference sequence). There are 14 residues in the CDR3. Losses at the gene ends were 2 bases for V and 8 bases for J; bases not matched to a gene: 5. This sample comprised whole blood, obtained in connection with sensitization to the hapten diphenylcyclopropenone (DPC). V and J are TRBV6-6 and TRBJ1-2, with 10 bases lining up with TRBD1. The source is a woman aged 40 to 50 with alopecia areata. Some clones in this sample may be carry-over from other donors' samples. The CDR3 sequence is CASSYPGQGDGYTF. The CDR3 DNA follows: TGTGCCAGCAGTTACCCCGGACAGGGGGACGGCTACACCTTC.